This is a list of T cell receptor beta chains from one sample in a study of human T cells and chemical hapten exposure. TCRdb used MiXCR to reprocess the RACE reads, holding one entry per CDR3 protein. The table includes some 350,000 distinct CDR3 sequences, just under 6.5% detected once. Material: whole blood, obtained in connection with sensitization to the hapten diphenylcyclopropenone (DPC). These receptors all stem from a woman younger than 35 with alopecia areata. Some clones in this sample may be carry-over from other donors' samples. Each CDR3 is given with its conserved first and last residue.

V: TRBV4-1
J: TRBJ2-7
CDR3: CASSQTGTEPYEQYF

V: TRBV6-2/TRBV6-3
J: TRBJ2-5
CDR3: CASSPLRGYQETQYF

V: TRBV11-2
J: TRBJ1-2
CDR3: CASSQIVYYGYTF

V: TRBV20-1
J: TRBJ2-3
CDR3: CRVTSGGGADTQYF

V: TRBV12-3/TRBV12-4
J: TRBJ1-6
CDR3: CASSGAVFSPLHF

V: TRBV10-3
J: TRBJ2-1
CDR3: CAISDPGQGWKGQFF

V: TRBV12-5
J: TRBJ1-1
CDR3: CASGLAGTGGVGGDTEAFF

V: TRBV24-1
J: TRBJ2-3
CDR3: CATTSGSGTDTQYF

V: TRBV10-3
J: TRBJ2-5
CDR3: CAISNSQETQYF

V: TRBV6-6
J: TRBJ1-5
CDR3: CASRKDRSTFNQPQHF

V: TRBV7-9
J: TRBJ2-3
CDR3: CASSPALGGADTQYF

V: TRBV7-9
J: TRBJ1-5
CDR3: CAISTENRPQHF

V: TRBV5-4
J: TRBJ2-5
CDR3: CASSLDGLMTQYF